The 5 T cell receptor beta chains listed next were all sequenced from one sample in a study of shared clonotypes between healthy human individuals. TCRdb keeps only in-frame clones here, not all; method: immunoSEQ multiplex PCR. The repertoire has approximately 1.1 million clones, around 82% of them found once; the top ten carry more than 0.45%. The sample taken for sequencing was memory CD4+ T cells from PBMCs. The sample's subset: CD45RA-negative fraction. The source of these receptors is a man aged 18 to 35 in good health. Some clones in this sample may be carry-over from other donors' samples.

This clone was recorded only once. This chain connects TRBV15 to TRBJ1-2, with D perhaps matching TRBD1 (6 bases). Trimming took off 5 bases at V and 8 bases at J, with 21 bases between the two ends. The CDR3 covers 15 residues. The V gene's germline CDR1 is LNHNV and CDR2 YYDKDF (reference sequence). The CDR3 spells CATSGPGDTYWGYTF. As DNA, the CDR3 is TGTGCCACCAGCGGCCCCGGGGACACCTACTGGGGCTACACCTTC.

This chain connects TRBV29-1 to TRBJ1-1; D is possibly TRBD1 (5 bases). The V and J ends lost 1 base and 4 bases respectively, with 13 bases between them. Germline V gene sequence: CDR1 SQVTM, CDR2 ANQGSEA. The CDR3 covers 14 residues. CDR3 in amino acids: CSVEAGLGPTEAFF. DNA of the CDR3: TGCAGCGTTGAAGCGGGGCTGGGACCCACTGAAGCTTTCTTT.

The chain combines TRBV2 with TRBJ2-7; 8 positions agree with TRBD2. In germline, CDR1 is SNHLY, CDR2 FYNNEI. This CDR3 spans 14 amino acids. The trim removed 8 bases at V and 3 bases at J, leaving 9 bases unmatched. The CDR3 coding sequence is TGTGCCAGCGGGGTGGGGCTAGCGGGCTACGAGCAGTACTTC. Translated, it gives CASGVGLAGYEQYF.

The chain couples TRBV12-1 to TRBJ2-3; the D call TRBD1 from the table was never checked on the DNA. TRBV12-1 is noted as a pseudogene. The CDR3 is 12 residues long. CDR3 bases: TGTGCCAGCAGCCATACGACAGGGACGCAGTATTTT. Protein: CASSHTTGTQYF.

V and J are TRBV19 and TRBJ1-5; no clear D gene. V lost 3 bases to trimming and J lost 0 bases, with 6 bases between them. The CDR3 contains 14 residues. Germline V gene data show CDR1 as LNHDA and CDR2 as SQIVND (reference sequence). In nucleotides, the CDR3 is TGTGCCAGTAGTATCACAAATAGCAATCAGCCCCAGCATTTT. Protein sequence: CASSITNSNQPQHF.